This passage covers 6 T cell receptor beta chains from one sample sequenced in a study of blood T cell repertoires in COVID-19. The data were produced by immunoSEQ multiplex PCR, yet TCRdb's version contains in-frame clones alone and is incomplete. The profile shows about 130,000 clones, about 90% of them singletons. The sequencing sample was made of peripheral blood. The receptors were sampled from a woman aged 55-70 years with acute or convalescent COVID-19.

CDR3 region: CASNSKREQSYNEQFF. CDR3 nucleotides: TGTGCCAGCAACTCTAAGCGGGAGCAATCGTACAATGAGCAGTTCTTC. The rearrangement joins TRBV7-3 to TRBJ2-1, with 8 bases matching TRBD2. The CDR3 has 16 residues. With 7 bases clipped from V and 4 bases from J, the junction kept 12 bases outside the gene matches. Germline values: CDR1 SGHTA, CDR2 FQGTGA. Drawing the rest from reference TRBV7-3 and TRBJ2-1, the complete variable domain is GAGVSQTPSNKVTEKGKYVELRCDPISGHTALYWYRQSLGQGPEFLIYFQGTGAADDSGLPNDRFFAVRPEGSVSTLKIQRTERGDSAVYLCASNSKREQSYNEQFFGPGTRLTVL.

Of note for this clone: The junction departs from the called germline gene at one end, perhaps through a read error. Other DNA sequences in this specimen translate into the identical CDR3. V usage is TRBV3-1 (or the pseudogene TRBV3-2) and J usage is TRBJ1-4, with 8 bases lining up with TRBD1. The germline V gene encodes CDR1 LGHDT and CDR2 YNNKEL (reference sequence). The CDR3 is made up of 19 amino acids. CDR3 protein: CASSQVKKGPGQVNEKLFF. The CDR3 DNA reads TGTGCCAGCAGCCAAGTAAAGAAGGGGCCGGGACAGGTTAATGAAAAACTATTTTTT.

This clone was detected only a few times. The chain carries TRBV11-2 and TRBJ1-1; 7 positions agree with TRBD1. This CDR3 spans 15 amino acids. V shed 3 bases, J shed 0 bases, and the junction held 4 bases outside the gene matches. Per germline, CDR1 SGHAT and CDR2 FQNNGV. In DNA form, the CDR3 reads TGTGCCAGCAGCTTCTACAGGGGACTGAACACTGAAGCTTTCTTT. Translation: CASSFYRGLNTEAFF.

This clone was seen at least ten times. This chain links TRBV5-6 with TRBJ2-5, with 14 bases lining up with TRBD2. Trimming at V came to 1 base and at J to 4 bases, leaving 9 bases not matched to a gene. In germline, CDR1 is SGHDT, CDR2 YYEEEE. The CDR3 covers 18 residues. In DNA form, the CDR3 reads TGTGCCAGCAGCTTGTCGACTAGCGGGAGGGGTGAGGGAGAGACCCAGTACTTC. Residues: CASSLSTSGRGEGETQYF.

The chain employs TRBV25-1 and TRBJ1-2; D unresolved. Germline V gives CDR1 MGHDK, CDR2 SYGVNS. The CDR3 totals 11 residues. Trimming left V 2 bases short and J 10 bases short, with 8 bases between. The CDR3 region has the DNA TGTGCCAGCAGTGAAGTGGGAGTCTACACCTTC. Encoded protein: CASSEVGVYTF.

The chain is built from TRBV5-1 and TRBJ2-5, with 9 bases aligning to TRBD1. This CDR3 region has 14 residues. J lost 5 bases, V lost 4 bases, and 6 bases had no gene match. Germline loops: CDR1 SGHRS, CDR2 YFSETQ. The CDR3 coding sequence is TGCGCCAGCAGCCCGGGACAGGGTGGCGAGACCCAGTACTTC. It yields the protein CASSPGQGGETQYF.